This T cell receptor beta chain was identified during a study of blood T cell repertoires in COVID-19. Whole-study context: PBMCs, B-cell-depleted T cells, or T cells provided the cDNA or gDNA that made up the material.

The CDR3 extends over 14 amino acids. Germline values: CDR1 MNHEY, CDR2 SVGEGT. V lost 5 bases to trimming and J lost 7 bases; unmatched junction nucleotides: 6. This clone was picked up a small number of times. Additional DNA sequences in this sample encode the identical CDR3. Sequenced by immunoSEQ multiplex PCR; TCRdb stores in-frame clones only, minus some. Here the sample spans 400,000 or so clones, around 84% being singletons. The chain has TRBV6-2 or TRBV6-3 and TRBJ1-5, with 9 bases aligning to TRBD1. The sequenced sample was peripheral blood. This receptor was taken from a human donor in a cohort sampled during active COVID-19. CDR3 residues: CASSLTGGHQPQHF. For the CDR3, the DNA is TGTGCCAGCAGTCTGACAGGGGGGCACCAGCCCCAGCATTTT.